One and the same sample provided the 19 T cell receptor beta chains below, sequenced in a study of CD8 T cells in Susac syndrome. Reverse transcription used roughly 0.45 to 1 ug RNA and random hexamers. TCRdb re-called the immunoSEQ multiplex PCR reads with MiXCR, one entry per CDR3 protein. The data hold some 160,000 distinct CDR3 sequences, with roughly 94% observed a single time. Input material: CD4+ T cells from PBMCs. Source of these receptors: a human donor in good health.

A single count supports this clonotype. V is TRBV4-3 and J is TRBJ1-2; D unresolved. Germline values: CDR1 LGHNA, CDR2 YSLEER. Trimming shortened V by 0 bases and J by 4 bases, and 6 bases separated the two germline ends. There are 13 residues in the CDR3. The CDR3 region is CASSQDKAYGYTF. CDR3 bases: TGCGCCAGCAGCCAAGATAAGGCCTATGGCTACACCTTC.

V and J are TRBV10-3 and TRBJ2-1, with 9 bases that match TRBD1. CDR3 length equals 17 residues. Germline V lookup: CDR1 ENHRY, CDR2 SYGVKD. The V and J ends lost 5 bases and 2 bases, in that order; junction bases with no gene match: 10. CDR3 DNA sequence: TGTGCCATCAGTTCCGGGACAGGGAAAGCCCCCTACAATGAGCAGTTCTTC. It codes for CAISSGTGKAPYNEQFF.

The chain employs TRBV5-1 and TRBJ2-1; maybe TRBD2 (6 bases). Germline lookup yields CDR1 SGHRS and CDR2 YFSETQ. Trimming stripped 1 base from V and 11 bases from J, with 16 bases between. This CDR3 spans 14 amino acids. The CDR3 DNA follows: TGCGCCAGCAGCTTGCCGGGACTGCAGAGTCAGCAGTTCTTC. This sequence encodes CASSLPGLQSQQFF.

CDR3 region: CSVYPGGTEAFF. Here the CDR3 DNA reads TGCAGCGTTTACCCGGGAGGCACTGAAGCTTTCTTT. V gene TRBV29-1 combines with J gene TRBJ1-1; D not certain. Germline lookup yields CDR1 SQVTM and CDR2 ANQGSEA. Trimming took 5 bases from V and 4 from J, leaving 11 bases between them. The CDR3 extends over 12 amino acids.

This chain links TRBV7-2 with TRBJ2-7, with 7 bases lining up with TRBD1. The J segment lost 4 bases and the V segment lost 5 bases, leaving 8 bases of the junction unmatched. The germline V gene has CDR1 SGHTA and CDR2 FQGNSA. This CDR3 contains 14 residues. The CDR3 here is CASSPGRGFYEQYF. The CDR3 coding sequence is TGTGCCAGCAGCCCGGGCAGGGGGTTTTACGAGCAGTACTTC.

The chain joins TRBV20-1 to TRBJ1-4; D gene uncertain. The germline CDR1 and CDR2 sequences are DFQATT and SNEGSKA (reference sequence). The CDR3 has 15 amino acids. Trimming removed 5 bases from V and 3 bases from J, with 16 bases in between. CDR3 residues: CSAPSSETANEKLFF. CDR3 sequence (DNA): TGCAGTGCTCCTTCTTCCGAGACGGCTAATGAAAAACTGTTTTTT.

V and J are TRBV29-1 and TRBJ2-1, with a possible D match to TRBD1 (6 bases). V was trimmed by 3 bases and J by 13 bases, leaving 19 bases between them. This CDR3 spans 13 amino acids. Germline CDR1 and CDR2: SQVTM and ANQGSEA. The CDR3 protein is CSVELAGAALQFF. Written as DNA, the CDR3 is TGCAGCGTTGAGTTGGCAGGGGCTGCTTTACAGTTCTTC.

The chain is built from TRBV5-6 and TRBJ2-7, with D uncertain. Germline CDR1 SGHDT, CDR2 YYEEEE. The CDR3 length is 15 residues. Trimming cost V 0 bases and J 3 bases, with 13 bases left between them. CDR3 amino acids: CASSLGTWGIYEQYF. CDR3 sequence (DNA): TGTGCCAGCAGCTTGGGGACCTGGGGAATCTACGAGCAGTACTTC.

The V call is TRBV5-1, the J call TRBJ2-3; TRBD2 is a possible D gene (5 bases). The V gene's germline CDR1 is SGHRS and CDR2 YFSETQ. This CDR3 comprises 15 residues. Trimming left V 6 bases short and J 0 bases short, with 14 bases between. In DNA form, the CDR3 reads TGCGCCAGCACCCCTCGGGGAGTCAGCACAGATACGCAGTATTTT. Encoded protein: CASTPRGVSTDTQYF.

The CDR3 DNA is TGCGCCAGCAGCCACCGCGGGGGGGCTACAAATTCACCCCTCCACTTT. The encoded protein is CASSHRGGATNSPLHF. This chain joins TRBV4-3 and TRBJ1-6; D is possibly TRBD1 (6 bases). Trimming took 3 bases from V and 7 from J, leaving 16 bases between them. The germline V gene has CDR1 LGHNA and CDR2 YSLEER. The CDR3 has 16 residues.

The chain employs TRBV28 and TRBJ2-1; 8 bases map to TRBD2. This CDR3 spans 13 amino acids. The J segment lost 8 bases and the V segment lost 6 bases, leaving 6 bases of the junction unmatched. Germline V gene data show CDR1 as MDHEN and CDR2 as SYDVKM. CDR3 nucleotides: TGTGCCAGCAGAGAGCGGGAGTTCGATGAGCAGTTCTTC. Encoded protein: CASREREFDEQFF.

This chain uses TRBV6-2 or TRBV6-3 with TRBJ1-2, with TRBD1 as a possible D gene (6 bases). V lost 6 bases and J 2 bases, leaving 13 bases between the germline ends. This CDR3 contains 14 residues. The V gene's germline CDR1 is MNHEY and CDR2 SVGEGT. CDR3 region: CASRRGHLNYGYTF. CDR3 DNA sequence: TGTGCCAGCAGGAGGGGACACCTCAACTATGGCTACACCTTC.

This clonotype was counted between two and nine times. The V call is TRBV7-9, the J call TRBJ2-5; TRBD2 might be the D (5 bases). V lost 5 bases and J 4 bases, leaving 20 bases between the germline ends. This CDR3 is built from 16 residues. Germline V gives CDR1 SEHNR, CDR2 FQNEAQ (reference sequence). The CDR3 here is CASSLTVYASLETQYF. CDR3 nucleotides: TGTGCCAGCAGCCTTACGGTATATGCTAGCTTAGAGACCCAGTACTTC.

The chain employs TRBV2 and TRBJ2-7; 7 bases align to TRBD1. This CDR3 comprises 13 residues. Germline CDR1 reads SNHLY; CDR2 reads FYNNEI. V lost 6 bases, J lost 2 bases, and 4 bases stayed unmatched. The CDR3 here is CASRRQGAYEQYF. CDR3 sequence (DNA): TGTGCCAGCAGAAGACAGGGAGCCTACGAGCAGTACTTC.

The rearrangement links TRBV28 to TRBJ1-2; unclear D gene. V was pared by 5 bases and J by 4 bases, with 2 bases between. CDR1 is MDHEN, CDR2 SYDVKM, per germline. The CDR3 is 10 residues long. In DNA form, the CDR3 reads TGTGCCAGCAGTCGCTATGGCTACACCTTC. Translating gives CASSRYGYTF.

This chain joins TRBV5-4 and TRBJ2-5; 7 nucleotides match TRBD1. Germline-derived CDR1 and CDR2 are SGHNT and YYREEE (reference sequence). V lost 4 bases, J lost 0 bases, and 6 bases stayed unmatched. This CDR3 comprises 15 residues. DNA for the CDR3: TGTGCCAGCAGCCCGAGACAGGGACACCAAGAGACCCAGTACTTC. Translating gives CASSPRQGHQETQYF.

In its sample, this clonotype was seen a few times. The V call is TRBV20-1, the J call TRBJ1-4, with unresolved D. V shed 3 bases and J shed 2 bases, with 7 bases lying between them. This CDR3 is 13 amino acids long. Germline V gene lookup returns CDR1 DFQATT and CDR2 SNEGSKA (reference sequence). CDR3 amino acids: CSARKGTNEKLFF. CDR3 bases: TGCAGTGCTAGGAAGGGCACTAATGAAAAACTGTTTTTT.

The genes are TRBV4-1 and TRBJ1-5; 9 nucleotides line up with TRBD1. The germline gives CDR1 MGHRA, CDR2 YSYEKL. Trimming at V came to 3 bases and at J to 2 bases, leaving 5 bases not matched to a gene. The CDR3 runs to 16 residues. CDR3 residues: CASSQAGQGGNQPQHF. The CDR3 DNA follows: TGCGCCAGCAGCCAGGCGGGACAGGGAGGCAATCAGCCCCAGCATTTT.

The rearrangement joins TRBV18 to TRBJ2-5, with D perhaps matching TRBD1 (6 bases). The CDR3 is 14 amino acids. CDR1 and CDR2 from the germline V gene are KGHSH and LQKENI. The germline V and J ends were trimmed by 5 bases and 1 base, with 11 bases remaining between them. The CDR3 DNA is TGTGCCAGCTCAGGGACACACCTCCAAGAGACCCAGTACTTC. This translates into CASSGTHLQETQYF.